The 3 T cell receptor beta chains presented below share a single source sample, sequenced in a study of blood T cell repertoires in COVID-19. This table comes from immunoSEQ multiplex PCR, and its TCRdb copy is limited to in-frame clones, with some not included. This sample has about 260,000 clones, with about 87% found just once. Sequencing input: peripheral blood. These receptors came from a woman in her forties who had recovered from COVID-19.

This rearrangement joins TRBV5-1 to TRBJ2-2; D gene unclear. Germline CDR1 SGHRS, CDR2 YFSETQ. This CDR3 has 16 residues. The V and J ends lost 4 bases and 0 bases respectively, with 13 bases between them. This CDR3 reads CASSPRGFTNTGELFF. The CDR3 DNA is TGCGCCAGCAGCCCCCGAGGCTTTACGAACACCGGGGAGCTGTTTTTT.

The table lists this clone with a count of one. The chain uses TRBV6-2 or TRBV6-3 and TRBJ2-7, with 7 bases fitting TRBD1. This CDR3 has 14 amino acids. Germline CDR1 reads MNHEY; CDR2 reads SVGEGT. Germline trimming cut 7 bases from V and 2 bases from J; bases unmatched to any gene: 8. CDR3 amino acids: CASTPPGTAYEQYF. CDR3 in DNA: TGTGCCAGCACCCCCCCCGGGACAGCCTACGAGCAGTACTTC.

The chain couples TRBV2 to TRBJ1-1, with D possibly being TRBD1 (6 bases). The CDR3 consists of 14 residues. Germline V gene lookup returns CDR1 SNHLY and CDR2 FYNNEI. V shed 5 bases and J shed 4 bases, with 14 bases lying between them. The CDR3 DNA sequence: TGTGCCAGCAGTCTCACAGGGAGTCTCACTGAAGCTTTCTTT. This gives the protein CASSLTGSLTEAFF.